The rows below give T cell receptor beta chains drawn from one sample of a study of shared clonotypes between healthy human individuals. Assay: immunoSEQ multiplex PCR; the TCRdb copy retains only in-frame clones and omits some. The sample consists of 2,500,000 or so clones, approximately 93% of them appearing once. Sequencing was done on a sample of naive CD4+ T cells from PBMCs. Receptor source: a man aged 18 to 30 in good health. Some clones in this sample may be carry-over from other donors' samples. Each CDR3 is given with its conserved first and last residue. A D gene is named only where the DNA matches it firmly. Clone size appears in some rows only: once, few, many, or a class for an expanded clone.

clone size: .; D gene: .; V gene: TRBV7-9; J gene: TRBJ2-5; CDR3 protein: CASSLAGSQETQYF; CDR3 DNA: TGTGCCAGCAGCTTAGCTGGCAGCCAAGAGACCCAGTACTTC
clone size: .; D gene: TRBD1; V gene: TRBV5-1; J gene: TRBJ2-7; CDR3 protein: CASSLRGDRSSYEQYF; CDR3 DNA: TGCGCCAGCAGCTTGAGAGGGGACAGGAGCTCCTACGAGCAGTACTTC
clone size: .; D gene: .; V gene: TRBV9; J gene: TRBJ1-2; CDR3 protein: CAKVGYTF; CDR3 DNA: TGTGCCAAAGTAGGCTACACCTTC
clone size: .; D gene: .; V gene: TRBV15; J gene: TRBJ1-2; CDR3 protein: CATSVRLSVDYGYTF; CDR3 DNA: TGTGCCACCAGCGTACGTCTTTCGGTTGACTATGGCTACACCTTC
clone size: .; D gene: TRBD2; V gene: TRBV5-1; J gene: TRBJ2-1; CDR3 protein: CASSQEGLENNEQFF; CDR3 DNA: TGCGCCAGCAGCCAAGAAGGACTAGAGAACAATGAGCAGTTCTTC
clone size: .; D gene: .; V gene: TRBV5-1; J gene: TRBJ2-5; CDR3 protein: CASSLGGTLQETQYF; CDR3 DNA: TGCGCCAGCAGCTTGGGGGGGACATTACAAGAGACCCAGTACTTC
clone size: .; D gene: TRBD1; V gene: TRBV11-2; J gene: TRBJ1-2; CDR3 protein: CASSRQGALPYGYTF; CDR3 DNA: TGTGCCAGCAGCCGACAGGGGGCGCTGCCCTATGGCTACACCTTC
clone size: .; D gene: .; V gene: TRBV11-3; J gene: TRBJ1-6; CDR3 protein: CASRGRGSPLHF; CDR3 DNA: TGTGCCAGCAGAGGGAGGGGTTCACCCCTCCACTTT
clone size: .; D gene: TRBD2; V gene: TRBV11-2; J gene: TRBJ2-2; CDR3 protein: CASSAKSGRDTGELFF; CDR3 DNA: TGTGCCAGCAGCGCAAAAAGCGGGAGGGACACCGGGGAGCTGTTTTTT
clone size: few; D gene: .; V gene: TRBV7-9; J gene: TRBJ2-6; CDR3 protein: CASSLAAGSGANVLTF; CDR3 DNA: TGTGCCAGCAGCTTAGCGGCGGGGTCCGGGGCCAACGTCCTGACTTTC
clone size: .; D gene: .; V gene: TRBV7-8; J gene: TRBJ1-1; CDR3 protein: CASSPQDGLNTEAFF; CDR3 DNA: TGTGCCAGCAGCCCTCAGGACGGATTGAACACTGAAGCTTTCTTT
clone size: once; D gene: TRBD1; V gene: TRBV7-2; J gene: TRBJ2-7; CDR3 protein: CASSLRGQGTYEQYF; CDR3 DNA: TGTGCCAGCAGCTTAAGGGGACAGGGTACCTACGAGCAGTACTTC
clone size: .; D gene: .; V gene: TRBV4-1; J gene: TRBJ1-5; CDR3 protein: CASSPDGDYSNQPQHF; CDR3 DNA: TGCGCCAGCAGCCCCGATGGGGATTATAGCAATCAGCCCCAGCATTTT
clone size: .; D gene: .; V gene: TRBV7-9; J gene: TRBJ1-1; CDR3 protein: CALAPRGLVMNTEAFF; CDR3 DNA: TGTGCCCTAGCTCCCAGGGGTTTAGTCATGAACACTGAAGCTTTCTTT
clone size: .; D gene: .; V gene: TRBV18; J gene: TRBJ2-7; CDR3 protein: CASSPLTGRSSYEQYF; CDR3 DNA: TGTGCCAGCTCACCCCTCACAGGGAGATCCTCCTACGAGCAGTACTTC
clone size: .; D gene: TRBD2; V gene: TRBV6-5; J gene: TRBJ2-5; CDR3 protein: CASTSGSDQETQYF; CDR3 DNA: TGTGCCAGCACCAGCGGGAGTGACCAAGAGACCCAGTACTTC
clone size: .; D gene: .; V gene: TRBV29-1; J gene: TRBJ2-7; CDR3 protein: CSVRQLLSYEQYF; CDR3 DNA: TGCAGCGTTCGACAGCTACTCTCCTACGAGCAGTACTTC
clone size: once; D gene: .; V gene: TRBV9; J gene: TRBJ1-1; CDR3 protein: CASSTARGEAFF; CDR3 DNA: TGTGCCAGCAGCACCGCACGGGGTGAAGCTTTCTTT
clone size: .; D gene: .; V gene: TRBV18; J gene: TRBJ2-7; CDR3 protein: CASSPRDRYEQYF; CDR3 DNA: TGTGCCAGCTCACCACGAGACCGGTACGAGCAGTACTTC
clone size: .; D gene: .; V gene: TRBV19; J gene: TRBJ2-1; CDR3 protein: CASSQNRAEQFF; CDR3 DNA: TGTGCCAGTAGCCAAAACCGGGCCGAGCAGTTCTTC
clone size: .; D gene: TRBD1; V gene: TRBV5-1; J gene: TRBJ1-2; CDR3 protein: CASSPTGGGYGYTF; CDR3 DNA: TGCGCCAGCAGCCCGACAGGGGGGGGATATGGCTACACCTTC
clone size: .; D gene: TRBD2; V gene: TRBV5-1; J gene: TRBJ2-7; CDR3 protein: CASSITGLATSYEQYF; CDR3 DNA: TGCGCCAGCAGCATTACGGGACTAGCGACCTCCTACGAGCAGTACTTC
clone size: .; D gene: .; V gene: TRBV21-1; J gene: TRBJ1-2; CDR3 protein: CASSKDPSYGYTF; CDR3 DNA: TGTGCCAGCAGCAAAGACCCGTCGTATGGCTACACCTTC
clone size: .; D gene: TRBD2; V gene: TRBV10-1; J gene: TRBJ2-1; CDR3 protein: CASGTSGRVREQFF; CDR3 DNA: TGCGCCAGCGGGACTAGCGGGAGGGTTAGGGAGCAGTTCTTC
clone size: .; D gene: TRBD2; V gene: TRBV10-1; J gene: TRBJ2-7; CDR3 protein: CASSASLTSSQYF; CDR3 DNA: TGCGCCAGCAGTGCCTCCCTGACTAGCTCGCAGTACTTC
clone size: .; D gene: TRBD1; V gene: TRBV6-6; J gene: TRBJ2-7; CDR3 protein: CASSYSTGTGGYEQYF; CDR3 DNA: TGTGCCAGCAGTTACTCGACCGGGACAGGGGGCTACGAGCAGTACTTC
clone size: once; D gene: .; V gene: TRBV2; J gene: TRBJ2-7; CDR3 protein: CASSTATYEQYF; CDR3 DNA: TGTGCCAGCAGTACAGCAACCTACGAGCAGTACTTC
clone size: .; D gene: TRBD1; V gene: TRBV2; J gene: TRBJ2-5; CDR3 protein: CASCGTGKETQYF; CDR3 DNA: TGTGCCAGCTGCGGGACAGGGAAGGAGACCCAGTACTTC
clone size: .; D gene: .; V gene: TRBV7-3; J gene: TRBJ1-2; CDR3 protein: CASSLNGAGGYTF; CDR3 DNA: TGTGCCAGCAGCTTAAACGGGGCTGGTGGCTACACCTTC
clone size: .; D gene: .; V gene: TRBV28; J gene: TRBJ2-7; CDR3 protein: CASSSPLTYEQYF; CDR3 DNA: TGTGCCAGCAGTTCCCCTCTAACCTACGAGCAGTACTTC
clone size: .; D gene: TRBD1; V gene: TRBV28; J gene: TRBJ1-5; CDR3 protein: CASSLLGQGGQPQHF; CDR3 DNA: TGTGCCAGCAGCCTTCTCGGACAGGGTGGTCAGCCCCAGCATTTT